This T cell receptor (beta chain) originates from a study of cytomegalovirus exposure and HLA in healthy donors. With regard to this clone: As yet, its antigen is unknown.

Overall study findings and caveats: Earlier analysis looked at TCR beta V segments, and most were productive about 87% or about 30% of the time.

PCR involved 60 Vbeta and 13 Jbeta primers. Source study methods: Unique TCR beta chains totaled some 78 million in a later count, with some 10 million of them shared. Generated by immunoSEQ multiplex PCR, the TCRdb table keeps only in-frame clones and is missing some. V, J and clone size were drawn from that table, and D and trimming were deduced from the DNA. In the table there are some 150,000 clones, 65% to 80% of which are singletons. Sequenced: PBMCs. The receptor's source is a man aged 35 to 55 in good health and CMV-seronegative.

The CDR3 DNA sequence: TGTGCCAGCAATATGGTATCTAGTAACACTGAAGCTTTCTTT. It codes for CASNMVSSNTEAFF. The chain carries TRBV13 and TRBJ1-1, with D uncertain. The germline V gene encodes CDR1 PRHDT and CDR2 FYEKMQ (reference sequence). The CDR3 sequence is 14 residues long. The V end was cut by 7 bases, the J end by 2 bases, with 14 bases between.